These 17 T cell receptor beta chains originate from one sample sequenced in a study of vaccination effects on CD4 cells after COVID-19. Their antigens remain unidentified. Antigen-specific CD4+ T cells expanded by the ViraFEST assay with viral peptide pools were then sequenced. Isolating CD4+ T cells followed less than 11 days of culture. None of these healthy vaccinees had been infected with SARS-CoV-2 before vaccination. Sequenced by immunoSEQ multiplex PCR; TCRdb stores in-frame clones only, minus some. This sample carries 25,000 or so clones, 70% to 75% of them seen once, and the ten largest clones take 5%. The sequencing used CD4+ T cells from PBMCs cultured with SARS-CoV-2 spike peptides, collected before COVID-19 vaccination. Source of these receptors: a human donor who received a COVID-19 vaccine.

V is TRBV4-2 and J is TRBJ1-1; D ambiguous. Between the trimmed V and J ends, which lost 4 bases and 0 bases, there was a span of 12 bases. The CDR3 is 15 amino acids. From germline, CDR1 is LGHNA and CDR2 YNFKEQ. The CDR3: CASSREVWMNTEAFF. The CDR3 DNA reads TGTGCCAGCAGCCGTGAGGTGTGGATGAACACTGAAGCTTTCTTT.

V gene TRBV15 combines with J gene TRBJ2-2; D unresolved. Germline CDR1 LNHNV, CDR2 YYDKDF (reference sequence). V was cut by 0 bases and J by 5 bases, with 10 bases left in between. This CDR3 is built from 15 residues. The CDR3 nucleotides read TGTGCCACCAGCAGAGATGTTGTGGGAACCGGGGAGCTGTTTTTT. The encoded protein is CATSRDVVGTGELFF.

The V gene is TRBV2, the J gene TRBJ1-5; no firm D call. The CDR3 runs to 16 residues. Trimming stripped 5 bases from V and 4 bases from J, with 18 bases between. Germline V gene data show CDR1 as SNHLY and CDR2 as FYNNEI. The CDR3 DNA is TGTGCCAGCAGTTCCGGGATCAGGCGGGAGAATCAGCCCCAGCATTTT. It yields the protein CASSSGIRRENQPQHF.

The chain is built from TRBV19 and TRBJ1-2, with 11 bases matching TRBD1. Germline trimming cut 7 bases from V and 7 bases from J; bases unmatched to any gene: 14. CDR3 length equals 16 residues. Germline CDR1 LNHDA, CDR2 SQIVND (reference sequence). The DNA of the CDR3 is TGTGCCAGTACCCCCCCCCGGACAGGGGGCGTTCTTGGCTACACCTTC. Translation: CASTPPRTGGVLGYTF.

The chain couples TRBV4-1 to TRBJ1-3; a weak D match, TRBD1 (6 bases). The V and J ends lost 1 base and 2 bases respectively, with 12 bases between them. The CDR3 covers 16 residues. Germline-derived CDR1 and CDR2 are MGHRA and YSYEKL. The DNA for the CDR3 is TGCGCCAGCAGCCAAGTAGCAACAGGGACTGGAAACACCATATATTTT. It is translated as CASSQVATGTGNTIYF.

This chain connects TRBV6-1 to TRBJ1-4; D unclear. Looked up from germline, CDR1 is MNHNS and CDR2 is SASEGT. V shed 3 bases and J shed 7 bases, with 6 bases lying between them. This CDR3 contains 12 residues. The CDR3 loop reads CASSDSSEKLFF. In DNA form, the CDR3 reads TGTGCCAGCAGTGATTCGAGTGAAAAACTGTTTTTT.

The chain recombines TRBV6-1 with TRBJ2-1; 7 bases line up with TRBD1. V shed 8 bases, J shed 7 bases, and the junction held 8 bases outside the gene matches. This CDR3 comprises 13 residues. Germline-derived CDR1 and CDR2 are MNHNS and SASEGT. The CDR3 DNA follows: TGTGCCAGCCTGGGACAGCTCGGAAATGAGCAGTTCTTC. Amino acids: CASLGQLGNEQFF.

The chain employs TRBV19 and TRBJ1-3; 8 bases are a match to TRBD1. Germline CDR1 LNHDA, CDR2 SQIVND (reference sequence). The CDR3 length is 16 residues. The V gene end was trimmed by 4 bases and the J gene end by 0 bases; junction bases not matched to a gene: 5. The CDR3 is CASSRGQGYSGNTIYF. CDR3 bases: TGTGCCAGTAGTAGAGGACAGGGCTACTCTGGAAACACCATATATTTT.

The chain employs TRBV2 and TRBJ1-4; 7 bases map to TRBD1. The CDR3 is 14 residues long. Germline V CDR1 and CDR2: SNHLY, FYNNEI. With V trimmed by 6 bases and J by 8 bases, 9 bases remained unmatched. This CDR3 reads CASRPDRVREKLFF. The CDR3 DNA is TGTGCCAGCAGGCCCGACAGGGTACGGGAAAAACTGTTTTTT.

The rearrangement joins TRBV6-1 to TRBJ2-7; 9 nucleotides match TRBD2. Trimming removed 2 bases from V and 0 bases from J; junction bases left unmatched: 2. This CDR3 contains 15 residues. Germline V CDR1 and CDR2: MNHNS, SASEGT. CDR3 DNA sequence: TGTGCCAGCAGTGAACTAGCGGGGAGCTCCTACGAGCAGTACTTC. Protein: CASSELAGSSYEQYF.

This clone showed up just once. This rearrangement joins TRBV25-1 to TRBJ1-2; no clear D. With 1 base removed from V and 0 bases from J, the gap between germline ends came to 6 bases. CDR1 and CDR2 (germline): MGHDK, SYGVNS. The CDR3 extends over 14 amino acids. CDR3 region: CASSEFSANYGYTF. The CDR3 DNA follows: TGTGCCAGCAGTGAATTTTCAGCTAACTATGGCTACACCTTC.

This sequence joins TRBV12-3 or TRBV12-4 and TRBJ2-2, with D tentatively TRBD1 (5 bases). The CDR3 has 13 amino acids. V was cut by 3 bases and J by 5 bases, with 7 bases left in between. CDR3 loop: CASSFPGTGELFF. The CDR3, as DNA: TGTGCCAGCAGTTTCCCAGGGACCGGGGAGCTGTTTTTT.

The chain employs TRBV10-3 and TRBJ2-6, with a tentative D call TRBD2 (7 bases). CDR1 ENHRY and CDR2 SYGVKD come from the germline V gene. V lost 1 base and J 4 bases, leaving 11 bases between the germline ends. The CDR3 loop spans 16 amino acids. The CDR3 loop is CAISEWGGPGANVLTF. The CDR3 nucleotides read TGTGCCATCAGTGAGTGGGGGGGGCCAGGGGCCAACGTCCTGACTTTC.

This clone was observed a single time. V usage is TRBV4-1 and J usage is TRBJ2-2; 7 bases fit TRBD1. The V gene end was trimmed by 4 bases and the J gene end by 2 bases; junction bases not matched to a gene: 16. The CDR3 totals 19 residues. CDR1 is MGHRA, CDR2 YSYEKL, per germline. The CDR3, as DNA: TGCGCCAGCAGCCGCGACAGGGAGATCTACCTATTTAACACCGGGGAGCTGTTTTTT. It specifies CASSRDREIYLFNTGELFF.

CDR3 sequence (DNA): TGTGCCAGCAGCGTAGAGCAGGAGCAGTTCTTC. Residues: CASSVEQEQFF. The J gene is TRBJ2-1, the V gene TRBV9; D gene unclear. Germline CDR1 reads SGDLS; CDR2 reads YYNGEE. V lost 0 bases and J 10 bases, leaving 5 bases between the germline ends. The CDR3 totals 11 residues.

The chain carries TRBV20-1 and TRBJ1-1; D not certain. V lost 3 bases and J 1 base, leaving 6 bases between the germline ends. CDR1 is DFQATT and CDR2 is SNEGSKA in the germline V gene (reference sequence). The CDR3 is made up of 12 amino acids. The CDR3 sequence is CSASWQNTEAFF. The CDR3 nucleotides read TGCAGTGCTAGTTGGCAGAACACTGAAGCTTTCTTT.

V is TRBV11-2 and J is TRBJ2-2; 9 bases are shared with TRBD2. CDR3 size: 17 residues. Trimming at V came to 5 bases and at J to 6 bases, leaving 13 bases not matched to a gene. In germline, CDR1 is SGHAT, CDR2 FQNNGV. CDR3 loop: CASSPLDWRGGSGELFF. In nucleotides, the CDR3 is TGTGCCAGCAGCCCCTTGGACTGGCGGGGGGGTTCCGGGGAGCTGTTTTTT.